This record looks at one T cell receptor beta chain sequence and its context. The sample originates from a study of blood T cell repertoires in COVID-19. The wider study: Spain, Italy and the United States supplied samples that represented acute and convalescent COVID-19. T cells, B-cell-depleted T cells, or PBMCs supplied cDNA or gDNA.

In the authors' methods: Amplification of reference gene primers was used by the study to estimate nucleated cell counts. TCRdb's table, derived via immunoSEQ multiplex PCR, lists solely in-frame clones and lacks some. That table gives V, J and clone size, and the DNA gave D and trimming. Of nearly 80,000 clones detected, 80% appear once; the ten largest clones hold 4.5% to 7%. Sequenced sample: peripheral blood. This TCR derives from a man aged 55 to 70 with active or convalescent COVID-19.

The chain's CDR3 is CASSKGQGNTEAFF. CDR3 coding DNA: TGCGCCAGCAGCAAGGGACAGGGCAACACTGAAGCTTTCTTT. V usage is TRBV4-3 and J usage is TRBJ1-1, with TRBD1 matching 9 bases. CDR3 size: 14 residues. V lost 5 bases and J lost 2; bases outside the gene matches: 3. CDR1 LGHNA and CDR2 YSLEER come from the germline V gene.